A single sample gave rise to the 10 T cell receptor beta chains below, sequenced in a study of T cells in Graves' hyperthyroidism and ophthalmopathy. Amplification of TCR beta CDR3 regions was performed using RNA transcripts as template. HTBI primers were employed in a first-round RT-PCR of the TCR CDR3. From the multiplex PCR reads, TCRdb called clonotypes with MiXCR, one entry per CDR3 protein. Here the sample spans more than 550,000 distinct CDR3 sequences, roughly a sixth being singletons. Sequenced input: blood. These receptors were obtained from a woman in her fifties or sixties with Graves' hyperthyroidism that later progressed to Graves' ophthalmopathy.

In this sample, this clonotype turned up a few times. The V call is TRBV12-3 or TRBV12-4, the J call TRBJ1-3; tentatively, D is TRBD1 (5 bases). V was cut by 3 bases and J by 2 bases, with 20 bases left in between. The CDR3 contains 18 residues. The CDR3 sequence: CASSFWKGDQSTGNTIYF. In nucleotides, the CDR3 is TGTGCCAGCAGTTTTTGGAAAGGGGACCAATCTACTGGAAACACCATATATTTT.

At least ten counts were recorded for this clonotype. This chain joins TRBV10-3 and TRBJ1-1; D possibly corresponds to TRBD1 (5 bases). The germline V and J ends were trimmed by 7 bases and 1 base, with 13 bases remaining between them. The CDR3 spans 14 residues. Germline V gene lookup returns CDR1 ENHRY and CDR2 SYGVKD. CDR3 nucleotides: TGTGCCATCACCCTGGGACGGCCGAACACTGAAGCTTTCTTT. Protein product: CAITLGRPNTEAFF.

A few counts support this clonotype. The chain employs TRBV5-1 and TRBJ1-2, with 9 bases aligning to TRBD1. Germline V lookup: CDR1 SGHRS, CDR2 YFSETQ. The CDR3 has 15 amino acids. V shed 3 bases, J shed 7 bases, and the junction held 10 bases outside the gene matches. CDR3 bases: TGCGCCAGCAGCTGGCCGGGACAGGGTATGAGTGGCTACACCTTC. Translated: CASSWPGQGMSGYTF.

This clonotype was seen a few times. As DNA, the CDR3 is TGCGCCAGCAGCACCCCAGAATCCAGCACTGAAGCTTTCTTT. It yields the protein CASSTPESSTEAFF. This chain joins TRBV5-1 and TRBJ1-1, with unresolved D. The V gene's germline CDR1 is SGHRS and CDR2 YFSETQ. The V end was cut by 4 bases, the J end by 4 bases, with 14 bases between. The CDR3 runs 14 residues. The full variable domain, its missing parts supplied by reference TRBV5-1 and TRBJ1-1, is KAGVTQTPRYLIKTRGQQVTLSCSPISGHRSVSWYQQTPGQGLQFLFEYFSETQRNKGNFPGRFSGRQFSNSRSEMNVSTLELGDSALYLCASSTPESSTEAFFGQGTRLTVV.

This clonotype was seen ten or more times. The chain employs TRBV7-9 and TRBJ2-3; D gene unclear. Germline V lookup: CDR1 SEHNR, CDR2 FQNEAQ (reference sequence). Trimming pared 0 bases from V and 1 base from J, leaving 8 bases between. The CDR3 consists of 15 residues. The CDR3, as DNA: TGTGCCAGCAGCTTAGCGAGCCGGGGCACAGATACGCAGTATTTT. This gives the protein CASSLASRGTDTQYF.

This clonotype was seen more than once but under ten times. The chain combines TRBV15 with TRBJ2-7, with 9 positions matching TRBD1. Germline V lookup: CDR1 LNHNV, CDR2 YYDKDF (reference sequence). The length of the CDR3 is 16 residues. V shed 5 bases, J shed 1 base, and the junction held 9 bases outside the gene matches. CDR3 amino acids: CATSLSLGQGSYEQYF. The CDR3 DNA follows: TGTGCCACCAGCCTATCCCTAGGACAGGGGTCCTACGAGCAGTACTTC.

This clonotype was seen only a few times. This chain joins TRBV7-9 and TRBJ2-3; D is possibly TRBD1 (6 bases). The CDR3 contains 14 residues. Looked up from germline, CDR1 is SEHNR and CDR2 is FQNEAQ (reference sequence). Trimming pared 4 bases from V and 5 bases from J, leaving 13 bases between. CDR3 amino acids: CASSSLTGRDTQYF. DNA for the CDR3: TGTGCCAGCAGCTCCCTCACAGGGCGAGATACGCAGTATTTT.

In this sample, this clonotype turned up a few times. J is TRBJ1-3 and V is TRBV7-2; 7 bases align to TRBD1. V lost 6 bases to trimming and J lost 3 bases; unmatched junction nucleotides: 11. This CDR3 region has 16 residues. Germline V gene lookup returns CDR1 SGHTA and CDR2 FQGNSA. CDR3 DNA sequence: TGTGCCAGCAGGTGGGACAGTTCCTCGAGTGGAAACACCATATATTTT. Translation: CASRWDSSSSGNTIYF. The variable domain in full, with the rest retrieved from reference TRBV7-2 and TRBJ1-3, is GAGVSQSPSNKVTEKGKDVELRCDPISGHTALYWYRQSLGQGLEFLIYFQGNSAPDKSGLPSDRFSAERTGGSVSTLTIQRTQQEDSAVYLCASRWDSSSSGNTIYFGEGSWLTVV.

V gene TRBV2 combines with J gene TRBJ1-6, with 9 bases lining up with TRBD1. The CDR3 spans 14 residues. The V and J ends lost 7 bases and 7 bases, in that order; junction bases with no gene match: 5. Germline lookup yields CDR1 SNHLY and CDR2 FYNNEI. The CDR3 here is CASTMDRGNSPLHF. The CDR3 DNA follows: TGTGCCAGCACCATGGACAGGGGAAATTCACCCCTCCACTTT.

In this sample, this clonotype turned up many times. The rearrangement joins TRBV29-1 to TRBJ1-5; no firm D call. Germline lookup yields CDR1 SQVTM and CDR2 ANQGSEA. Between the trimmed V and J ends, which lost 4 bases and 2 bases, there was a span of 15 bases. The CDR3 consists of 15 residues. The CDR3 DNA reads TGCAGCGTTGCAGACGGAGTCTTGGGCAATCAGCCCCAGCATTTT. It is translated as CSVADGVLGNQPQHF.